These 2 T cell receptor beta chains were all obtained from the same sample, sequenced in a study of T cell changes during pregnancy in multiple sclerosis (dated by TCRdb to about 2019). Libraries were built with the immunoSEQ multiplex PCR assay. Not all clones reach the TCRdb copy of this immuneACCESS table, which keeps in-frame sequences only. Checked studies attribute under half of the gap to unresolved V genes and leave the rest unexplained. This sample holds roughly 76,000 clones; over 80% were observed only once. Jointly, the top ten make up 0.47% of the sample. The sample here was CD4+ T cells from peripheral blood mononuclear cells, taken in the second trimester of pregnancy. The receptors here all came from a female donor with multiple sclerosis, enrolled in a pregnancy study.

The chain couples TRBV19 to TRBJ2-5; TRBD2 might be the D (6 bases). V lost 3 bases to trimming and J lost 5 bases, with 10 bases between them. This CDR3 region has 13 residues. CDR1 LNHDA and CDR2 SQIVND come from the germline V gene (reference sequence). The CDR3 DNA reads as TGTGCCAGTAGTATTGGGCTAGCGGAGACCCAGTACTTC. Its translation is CASSIGLAETQYF.

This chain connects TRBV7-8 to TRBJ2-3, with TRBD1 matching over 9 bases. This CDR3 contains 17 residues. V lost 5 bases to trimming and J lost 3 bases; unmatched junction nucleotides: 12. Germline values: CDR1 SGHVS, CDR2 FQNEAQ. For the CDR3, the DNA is TGTGCCAGCAGCCCACGGAAGTACAGGGGGCTGACAGATACGCAGTATTTT. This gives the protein CASSPRKYRGLTDTQYF.